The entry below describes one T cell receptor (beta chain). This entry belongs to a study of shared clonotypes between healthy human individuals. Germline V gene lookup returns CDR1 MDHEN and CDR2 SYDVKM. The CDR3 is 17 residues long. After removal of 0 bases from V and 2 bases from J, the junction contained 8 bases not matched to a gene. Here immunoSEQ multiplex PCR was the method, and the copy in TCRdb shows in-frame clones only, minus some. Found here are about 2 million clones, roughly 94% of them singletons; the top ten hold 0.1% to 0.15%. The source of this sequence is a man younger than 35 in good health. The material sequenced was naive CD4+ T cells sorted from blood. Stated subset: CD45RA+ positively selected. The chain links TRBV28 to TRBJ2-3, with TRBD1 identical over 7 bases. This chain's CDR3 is CASSLWWLGTDTDTQYF. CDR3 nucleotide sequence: TGTGCCAGCAGTTTATGGTGGTTGGGGACAGACACAGATACGCAGTATTTT.